The TCR beta chain under discussion was sequenced for a study of radiotherapy plus CTLA-4 blockade in lung cancer. The wider study: Objective responses were observed in approximately 20% of patients, and disease control was achieved by around 31%. Whole-study findings and limits: Per reports, early blood T cell clone dynamics, plus interferon-beta, forecast response most strongly. Radiotherapy with ipilimumab was followed by blood expansion of tumor-derived clones.

There are 14 residues in the CDR3. Germline values: CDR1 MDHEN, CDR2 SYDVKM. The germline V and J ends were trimmed by 4 bases and 0 bases, with 7 bases remaining between them. Some clones are missing from TCRdb's copy, which holds only in-frame ones; the method was immunoSEQ multiplex PCR. Here the sample spans 75,000 to 100,000 clones, more than 75% being singletons. Ipilimumab-mediated CTLA-4 blockade plus focal radiation was given to patients having chemo-refractory metastatic non-small-cell lung cancer. This clone was recorded a few times. Antigen specificity is unknown. The J gene is TRBJ1-3, the V gene TRBV28; no reliable D call. The sequence derives from a human donor with non-small cell lung cancer who had a partial response to radiotherapy plus ipilimumab. This material consisted of peripheral blood, taken from a patient treated with radiotherapy plus ipilimumab. CDR3 sequence (DNA): TGTGCCAGCAGTTCGGGGTTCTCTGGAAACACCATATATTTT. Translation gives CASSSGFSGNTIYF. Using reference TRBV28 and TRBJ1-3 for the parts outside the CDR3, the full variable domain is DVKVTQSSRYLVKRTGEKVFLECVQDMDHENMFWYRQDPGLGLRLIYFSYDVKMKEKGDIPEGYSVSREKKERFSLILESASTNQTSMYLCASSSGFSGNTIYFGEGSWLTVV.